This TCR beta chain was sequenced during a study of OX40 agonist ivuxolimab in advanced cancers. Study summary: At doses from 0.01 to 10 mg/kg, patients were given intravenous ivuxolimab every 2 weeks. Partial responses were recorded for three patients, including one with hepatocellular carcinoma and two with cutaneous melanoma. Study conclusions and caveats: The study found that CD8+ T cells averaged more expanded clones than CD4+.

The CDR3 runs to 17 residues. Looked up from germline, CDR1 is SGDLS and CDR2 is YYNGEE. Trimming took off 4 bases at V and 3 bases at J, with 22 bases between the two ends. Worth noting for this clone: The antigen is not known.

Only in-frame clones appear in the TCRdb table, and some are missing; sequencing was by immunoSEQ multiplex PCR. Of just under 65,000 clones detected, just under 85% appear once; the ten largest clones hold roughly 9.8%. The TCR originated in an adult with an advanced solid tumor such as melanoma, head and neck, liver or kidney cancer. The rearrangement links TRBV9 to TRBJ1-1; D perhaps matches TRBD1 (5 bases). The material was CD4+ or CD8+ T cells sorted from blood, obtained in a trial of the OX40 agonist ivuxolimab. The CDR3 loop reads CASSPSGPTGHYTEAFF. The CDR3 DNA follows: TGTGCCAGCAGCCCCTCCGGCCCTACTGGACATTACACTGAAGCTTTCTTT.